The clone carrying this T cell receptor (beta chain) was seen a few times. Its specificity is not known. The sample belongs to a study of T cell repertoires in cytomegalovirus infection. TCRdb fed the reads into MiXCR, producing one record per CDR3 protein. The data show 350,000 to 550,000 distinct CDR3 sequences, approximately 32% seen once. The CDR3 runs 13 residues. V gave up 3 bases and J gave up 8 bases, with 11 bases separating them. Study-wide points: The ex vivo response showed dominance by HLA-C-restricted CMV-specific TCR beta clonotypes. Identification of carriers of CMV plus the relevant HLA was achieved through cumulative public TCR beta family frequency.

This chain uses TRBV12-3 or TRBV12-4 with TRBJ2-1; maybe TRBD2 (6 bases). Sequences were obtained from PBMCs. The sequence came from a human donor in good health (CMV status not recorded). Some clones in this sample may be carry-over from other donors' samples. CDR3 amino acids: CASSFTGADEQFF. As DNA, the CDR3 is TGTGCCAGCAGTTTCACGGGAGCGGATGAGCAGTTCTTC.